Shown below are 7 T cell receptor beta chains from a single sample sequenced in a study of blood T cell repertoires in COVID-19. The protocol was immunoSEQ multiplex PCR, while the TCRdb copy is restricted to in-frame clones and leaves out a portion. The sample lists about 250,000 clones, about 88% seen once, with around 3% in the top ten. The specimen sequenced was PBMCs or T cells enriched from blood (not recorded which). The receptors here all came from a woman between 45 and 60 years old who had recovered from COVID-19.

This chain links TRBV4-3 with TRBJ1-1; D perhaps matches TRBD1 (5 bases). The CDR3 covers 13 residues. Per the germline V gene, CDR1 is LGHNA and CDR2 is YSLEER. V shed 1 base and J shed 4 bases, with 7 bases lying between them. CDR3 bases: TGCGCCAGCAGCCAAGGACAGCTCACTGAAGCTTTCTTT. This sequence encodes CASSQGQLTEAFF.

V and J are TRBV19 and TRBJ1-5; the D is unclear. Germline loops: CDR1 LNHDA, CDR2 SQIVND (reference sequence). The CDR3 loop spans 13 amino acids. Between the trimmed V and J ends, which lost 5 bases and 7 bases, there was a span of 12 bases. CDR3 sequence reads: CASSFGMGQPQHF. In DNA, the CDR3 is TGTGCCAGTAGTTTTGGTATGGGCCAGCCCCAGCATTTT. Full variable domain (rest looked up from reference TRBV19 and TRBJ1-5): DGGITQSPKYLFRKEGQNVTLSCEQNLNHDAMYWYRQDPGQGLRLIYYSQIVNDFQKGDIAEGYSVSREKKESFPLTVTSAQKNPTAFYLCASSFGMGQPQHFGDGTRLSIL.

This clone was detected a few times. The chain couples TRBV7-9 to TRBJ2-2; D remains unclear. CDR1 is SEHNR and CDR2 is FQNEAQ in the germline V gene (reference sequence). The CDR3 extends over 16 amino acids. V dropped 1 base and J dropped 4 bases, with 13 bases sitting between them. In DNA, the CDR3 is TGTGCCAGCAGCTTAGGGCTGATAGCAGCCACCGGGGAGCTGTTTTTT. This sequence encodes CASSLGLIAATGELFF.

This clone has a single count. The chain has TRBV18 and TRBJ2-1; 9 bases match TRBD2. Germline assignment: CDR1 KGHSH and CDR2 LQKENI. The CDR3 spans 16 residues. V was clipped by 3 bases and J by 7 bases; unmatched bases: 10. The CDR3 protein is CASSPSAGGILNEQFF. CDR3 DNA sequence: TGTGCCAGCTCACCGTCAGCGGGAGGAATATTGAATGAGCAGTTCTTC.

This sequence joins TRBV30 and TRBJ2-7; 8 bases match TRBD1. The CDR3 runs to 15 residues. The ends lost 4 bases at V and 1 base at J; junction bases unmatched: 9. Germline V gene sequence: CDR1 GTSNPN, CDR2 SVGIG (reference sequence). The CDR3 DNA reads TGTGCCTGGACCCAGGCGGACAGGGTTTCCTACGAGCAGTACTTC. Translating gives CAWTQADRVSYEQYF.

The CDR3 loop is CAWSGLAGSQFF. In DNA form, the CDR3 reads TGTGCCTGGAGTGGACTAGCGGGATCCCAGTTCTTC. The chain carries TRBV30 and TRBJ2-1, with 11 bases identical to TRBD2. The CDR3 has 12 amino acids. V gave up 1 base and J gave up 13 bases; unmatched junction bases: 3. The germline V gene encodes CDR1 GTSNPN and CDR2 SVGIG (reference sequence).

This sequence joins TRBV19 and TRBJ2-7; TRBD2 aligns across 7 bases. Germline V gene sequence: CDR1 LNHDA, CDR2 SQIVND (reference sequence). This CDR3 is built from 15 residues. J was trimmed by 2 bases and V by 10 bases; bases with no gene match: 14. DNA for the CDR3: TGTGCCACCGCCCCGGGGGGATCGCTGACCTACGAGCAGTACTTC. It is translated as CATAPGGSLTYEQYF.